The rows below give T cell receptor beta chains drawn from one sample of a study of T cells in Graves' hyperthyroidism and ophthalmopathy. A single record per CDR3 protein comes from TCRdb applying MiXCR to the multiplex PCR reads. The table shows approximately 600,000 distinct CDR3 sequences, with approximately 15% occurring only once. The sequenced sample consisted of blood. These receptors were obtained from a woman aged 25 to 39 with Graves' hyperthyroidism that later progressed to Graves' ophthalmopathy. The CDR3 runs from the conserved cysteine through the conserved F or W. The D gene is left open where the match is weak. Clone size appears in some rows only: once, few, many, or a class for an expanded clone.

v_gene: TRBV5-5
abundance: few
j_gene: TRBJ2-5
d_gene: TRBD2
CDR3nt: TGTGCCAGCAGCTTGCGCCGGACTAGCGGGGACCAGGAGACCCAGTACTTC
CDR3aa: CASSLRRTSGDQETQYF

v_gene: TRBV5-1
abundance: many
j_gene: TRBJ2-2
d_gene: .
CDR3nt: TGCGCCAGCAGCTGGGCAGGACGCACCGGGGAGCTGTTTTTT
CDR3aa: CASSWAGRTGELFF

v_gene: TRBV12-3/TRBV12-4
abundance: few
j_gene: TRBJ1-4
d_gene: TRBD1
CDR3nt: TGTGCCAGCAGTGGACAGGGACAGGAGGCAACTAATGAAAAACTGTTTTTT
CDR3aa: CASSGQGQEATNEKLFF

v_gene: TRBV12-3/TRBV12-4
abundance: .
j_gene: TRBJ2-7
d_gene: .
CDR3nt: TGTGCCAGCAGTTTCACATCTAGGACAGACCCCTACGAGCAGTACTTC
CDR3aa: CASSFTSRTDPYEQYF

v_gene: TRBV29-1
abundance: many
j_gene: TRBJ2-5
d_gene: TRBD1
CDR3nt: TGCAGCGTCTCCGCATGGGGACAGGGGCAAAAAGAGACCCAGTACTTC
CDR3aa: CSVSAWGQGQKETQYF

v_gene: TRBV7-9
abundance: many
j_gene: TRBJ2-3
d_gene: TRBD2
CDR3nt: TGTGCCAGCAGCTTAGTACTAGCGGGGACTACAGATACGCAGTATTTT
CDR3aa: CASSLVLAGTTDTQYF

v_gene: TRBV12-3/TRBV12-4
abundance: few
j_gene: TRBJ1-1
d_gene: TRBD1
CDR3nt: TGTGCCAGCAGCCAAGTCAGGGGGAGCACTGAAGCTTTCTTT
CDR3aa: CASSQVRGSTEAFF

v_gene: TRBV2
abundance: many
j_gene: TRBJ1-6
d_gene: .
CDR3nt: TGTGCCAGCATGGAAGCTAATAATTCACCCCTCCACTTT
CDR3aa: CASMEANNSPLHF

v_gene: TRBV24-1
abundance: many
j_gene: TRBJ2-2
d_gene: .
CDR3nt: TGTGCCACCAGTGATCCCCAGGGAGGAACCGGGGAGCTGTTTTTT
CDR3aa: CATSDPQGGTGELFF

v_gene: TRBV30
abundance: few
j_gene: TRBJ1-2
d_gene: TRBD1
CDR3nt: TGTGCCTTTTACAGGGGGCTAATAGGCTACACCTTC
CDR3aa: CAFYRGLIGYTF

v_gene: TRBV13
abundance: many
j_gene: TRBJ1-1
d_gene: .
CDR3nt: TGTGCCAGCAGCCAATGGGCCCGGAGCGCTGAAGCTTTCTTT
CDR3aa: CASSQWARSAEAFF

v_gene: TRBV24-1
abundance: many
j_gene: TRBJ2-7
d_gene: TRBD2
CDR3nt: TGTGCCACCAGTGATTTGCCGGGGGGCGAGCAGTACTTC
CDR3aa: CATSDLPGGEQYF

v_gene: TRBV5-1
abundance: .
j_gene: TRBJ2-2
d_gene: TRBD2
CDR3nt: TGCGCCAGCACCACTGGCGGGGGGCGAGACACCGGGGAGCTGTTTTTT
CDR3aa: CASTTGGGRDTGELFF

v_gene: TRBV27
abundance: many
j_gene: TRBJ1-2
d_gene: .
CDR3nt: TGTGCTGCCGGGAGTCCCTATGGCTACACCTTC
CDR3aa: CAAGSPYGYTF

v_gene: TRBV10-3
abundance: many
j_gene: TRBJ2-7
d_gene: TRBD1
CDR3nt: TGTGCCATCAGTTCGTTACAGGGGGATTCCTACGAGCAGTACTTC
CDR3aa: CAISSLQGDSYEQYF

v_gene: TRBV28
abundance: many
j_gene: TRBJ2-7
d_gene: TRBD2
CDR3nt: TGTGCCAGCCAAGGGACTAGCGGAGAGCAGTACTTC
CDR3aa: CASQGTSGEQYF

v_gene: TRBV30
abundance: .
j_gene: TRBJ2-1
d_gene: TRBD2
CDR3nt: TGTGCCTGGAGTGTGGCGGGAGCCTCCTACAATGAGCAGTTCTTC
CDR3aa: CAWSVAGASYNEQFF

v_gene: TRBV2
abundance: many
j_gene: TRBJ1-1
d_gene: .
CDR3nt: TGTGCCAGAGGGGGTCGGAGGGACACTGAAGCTTTCTTT
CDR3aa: CARGGRRDTEAFF

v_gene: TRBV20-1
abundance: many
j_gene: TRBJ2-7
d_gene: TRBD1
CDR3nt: TGCAGTGCTAGAGACCAGACCCGGACAGGGCTTACCTACGAGCAGTACTTC
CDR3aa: CSARDQTRTGLTYEQYF

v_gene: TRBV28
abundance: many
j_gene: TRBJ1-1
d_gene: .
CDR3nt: TGTGCCAGCAGTTTGAATGGTGAAGCTTTCTTT
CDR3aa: CASSLNGEAFF

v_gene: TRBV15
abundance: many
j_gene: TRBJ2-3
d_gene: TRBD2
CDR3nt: TGTGCCACCAGCAGAGGACTAGCGGGAAGCACAGATACGCAGTATTTT
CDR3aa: CATSRGLAGSTDTQYF

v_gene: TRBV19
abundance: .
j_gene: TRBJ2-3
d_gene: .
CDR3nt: TGTGCCAGTAGTATAGATTACTCCAGCGCATCTGGGCAGTATTTT
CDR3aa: CASSIDYSSASGQYF

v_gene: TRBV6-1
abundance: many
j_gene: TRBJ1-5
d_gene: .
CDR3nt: TGTGCCAGCAGTGAAGATCTATATTCCCTCGATCAGCCCCAGCATTTT
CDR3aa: CASSEDLYSLDQPQHF

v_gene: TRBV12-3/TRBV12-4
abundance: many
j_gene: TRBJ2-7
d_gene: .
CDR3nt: TGTGCCAGCCGATTATCCAACCACGAGCAGTACTTC
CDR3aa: CASRLSNHEQYF

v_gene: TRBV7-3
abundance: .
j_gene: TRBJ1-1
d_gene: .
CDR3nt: TGTGCCAGCAGCGGGGATTCACGAACTGAAGCTTTCTTT
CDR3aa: CASSGDSRTEAFF

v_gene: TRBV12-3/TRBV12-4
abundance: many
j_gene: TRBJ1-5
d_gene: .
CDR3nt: TGTGCCAGCAGTTTATACGGGAGTCCGGGGGGAATGAACAATCAGCCCCAGCATTTT
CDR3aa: CASSLYGSPGGMNNQPQHF

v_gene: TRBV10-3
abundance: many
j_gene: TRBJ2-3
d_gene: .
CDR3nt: TGTGCCATTCGCCCACCGGCGGGGACCGGGGAAGATACGCAGTATTTT
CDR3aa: CAIRPPAGTGEDTQYF

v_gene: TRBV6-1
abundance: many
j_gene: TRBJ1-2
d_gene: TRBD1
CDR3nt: TGTGCCACTATCGACAGGGGATCCTATGGCTACACCTTC
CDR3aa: CATIDRGSYGYTF

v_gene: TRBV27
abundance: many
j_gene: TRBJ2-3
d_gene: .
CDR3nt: TGTGCCAGCCGCCGGGCCGAGTCTCTCAGCACAGATACGCAGTATTTT
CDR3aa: CASRRAESLSTDTQYF

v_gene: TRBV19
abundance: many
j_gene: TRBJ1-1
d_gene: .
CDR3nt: TGTGCCAGTATTGCGCTTGTGGGGACTGAAGCTTTCTTT
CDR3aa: CASIALVGTEAFF

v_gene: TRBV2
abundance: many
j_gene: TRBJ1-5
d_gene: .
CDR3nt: TGTGCCAGCAGGGGGGCGGACAGGCCCCAGCATTTT
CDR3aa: CASRGADRPQHF

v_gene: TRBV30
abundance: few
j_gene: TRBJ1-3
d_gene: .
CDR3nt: TGTGCCTGGCCTCAACAGAGTGGGACCATATATTTT
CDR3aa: CAWPQQSGTIYF

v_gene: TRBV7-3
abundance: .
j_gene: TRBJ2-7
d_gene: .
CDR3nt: TGTGCCAGCAGCTTAATAGCAGGGGTCGAGCAGTACTTC
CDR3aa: CASSLIAGVEQYF

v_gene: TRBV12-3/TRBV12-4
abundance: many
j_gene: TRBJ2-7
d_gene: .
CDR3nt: TGTGCCAGCAGTTTAAGTGGACCGACAGAAGGCGAGCAGTACTTC
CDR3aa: CASSLSGPTEGEQYF

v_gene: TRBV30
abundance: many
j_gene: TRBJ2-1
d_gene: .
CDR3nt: TGTGCCTGCGGATACAATGAGCAGTTCTTC
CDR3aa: CACGYNEQFF

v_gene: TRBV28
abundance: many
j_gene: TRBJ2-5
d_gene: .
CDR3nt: TGTGCCAGCAGTTTGGGGGGGGCTAGGAAGACCCAGTACTTC
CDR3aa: CASSLGGARKTQYF

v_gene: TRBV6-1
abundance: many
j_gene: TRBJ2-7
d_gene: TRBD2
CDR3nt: TGTGCCAGCAGTGAAACCCCTAGCGGGGCCAGCTCCTACGAGCAGTACTTC
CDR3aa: CASSETPSGASSYEQYF

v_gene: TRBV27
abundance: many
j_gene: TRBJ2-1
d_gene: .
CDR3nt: TGTGCCAGCAGTTCCCCTTGGAATGAGCAGTTCTTC
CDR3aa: CASSSPWNEQFF

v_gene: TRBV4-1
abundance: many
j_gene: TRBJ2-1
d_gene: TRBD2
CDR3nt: TGCGCCAGCAGCCAAGGTGTAAGCGGGAGGTGGAATGAGCAGTTCTTC
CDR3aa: CASSQGVSGRWNEQFF

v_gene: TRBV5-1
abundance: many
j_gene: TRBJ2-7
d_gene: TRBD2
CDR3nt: TGCGCCAGCAGCCCGGGGGGGGGGTCCTACGAGCAGTACTTC
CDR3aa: CASSPGGGSYEQYF

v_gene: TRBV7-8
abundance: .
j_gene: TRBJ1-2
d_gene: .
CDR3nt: TGTGCCAGCAGCACCCGGGTAGCTAACTATGGCTACACCTTC
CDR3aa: CASSTRVANYGYTF

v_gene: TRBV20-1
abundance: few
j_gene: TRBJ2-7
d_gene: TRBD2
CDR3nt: TGCAGTGCTGGTAGCGGGAGGGCCGCCTACGAGCAGTACTTC
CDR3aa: CSAGSGRAAYEQYF

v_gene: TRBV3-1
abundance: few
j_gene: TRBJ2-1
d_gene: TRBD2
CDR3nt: TGTGCCAGCAGCCCTGGACTAGCGGAGACCCATCGGAATGAGCAGTTCTTC
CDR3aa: CASSPGLAETHRNEQFF

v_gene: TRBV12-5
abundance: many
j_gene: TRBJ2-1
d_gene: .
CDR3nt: TGTGCTAGTGGTTTGGTAACAACTAGCAGGGCCAATGAGCAGTTCTTC
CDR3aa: CASGLVTTSRANEQFF

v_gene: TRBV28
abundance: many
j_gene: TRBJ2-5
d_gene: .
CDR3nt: TGTGCCAGCATAGAGGGGGGTGGTGAGACCCAGTACTTC
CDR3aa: CASIEGGGETQYF

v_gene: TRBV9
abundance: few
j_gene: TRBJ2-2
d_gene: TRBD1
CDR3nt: TGTGCCAGCAGCGCTATTTACCTTTGGGACAGGAGAGACACCGGGGAGCTGTTTTTT
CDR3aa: CASSAIYLWDRRDTGELFF